This entry concerns a single T cell receptor beta chain. This sample was included in a study of blood T cell repertoires in COVID-19. About the study: Some COVID-19 samples were acute and others convalescent; all came from the United States, Italy and Spain.

Study processing details: Amplifying reference gene primers gave estimates of nucleated cell counts. The repertoire was sequenced with immunoSEQ multiplex PCR; TCRdb's copy has only in-frame clones and lacks some. V and J calls and clone size follow that table, whereas D and trimming were derived from the DNA. The profile shows over 250,000 clones, 70% to 90% of them singletons. Germline-derived CDR1 and CDR2 are LGHNA and YNFKEQ. The CDR3 extends over 15 amino acids. Deletions cut 0 bases from V and 3 bases from J, with 9 bases between. This chain uses TRBV4-2 with TRBJ1-3; weak D call: TRBD1 (5 bases). The sample was peripheral blood. This clonotype was obtained from a woman in her seventies with acute or convalescent COVID-19. The CDR3 reads CASSQDGGVGNTIYF. CDR3 DNA: TGTGCCAGCAGCCAAGACGGGGGGGTTGGAAACACCATATATTTT.